This entry lists 12 T cell receptor beta chains sequenced from one sample in a study of blood T cell repertoires in COVID-19. Measured with immunoSEQ multiplex PCR; TCRdb has only the in-frame clones, and not every one. The data show about 170,000 clones, approximately 81% seen once. Sequenced material: peripheral blood. Receptors originate from a human donor with acute or convalescent COVID-19. The donor label of this sample is uncertain.

The chain recombines TRBV5-1 with TRBJ1-2; TRBD1 matches at 9 bases. V lost 3 bases and J lost 2; bases outside the gene matches: 8. The germline CDR1 and CDR2 sequences are SGHRS and YFSETQ. The CDR3 has 16 residues. CDR3: CASSYTGTGSNYGYTF. CDR3 DNA sequence: TGCGCCAGCAGCTACACCGGGACAGGGTCGAACTATGGCTACACCTTC.

This clone was recorded a few times. This chain uses TRBV5-6 with TRBJ1-6; TRBD1 agrees at 9 bases. Germline-derived CDR1 and CDR2 are SGHDT and YYEEEE. V shed 4 bases, J shed 0 bases, and the junction held 11 bases outside the gene matches. This CDR3 contains 19 residues. The CDR3 DNA reads as TGTGCCAGCAGCATGAGACAGGGGGTCTCGAGCTCCTATAATTCACCCCTCCACTTT. This codes for CASSMRQGVSSSYNSPLHF.

The rearrangement links TRBV19 to TRBJ1-4; 10 bases are shared with TRBD1. J lost 11 bases, V lost 4 bases, and 10 bases had no gene match. CDR1 and CDR2 from the germline V gene are LNHDA and SQIVND (reference sequence). This CDR3 is 15 amino acids long. The CDR3 DNA is TGTGCCAGTAGTAGTGGTCGGGGACAGGGGTTCAAACTGTTTTTT. Its translation is CASSSGRGQGFKLFF.

The genes are TRBV5-4 and TRBJ2-7; maybe TRBD1 (6 bases). V was clipped by 4 bases and J by 7 bases, with 18 bases between them. CDR1 is SGHNT and CDR2 is YYREEE in the germline V gene (reference sequence). The CDR3 length is 14 residues. CDR3 loop: CASSPTYQGSEQYF. CDR3 nucleotides: TGTGCCAGCAGCCCAACGTATCAGGGGTCGGAGCAGTACTTC.

V and J are TRBV5-4 and TRBJ1-1; the D is unclear. Germline CDR1 is SGHNT and CDR2 is YYREEE (reference sequence). The CDR3 runs 13 residues. The V end was cut by 4 bases, the J end by 0 bases, with 7 bases between. Written as DNA, the CDR3 is TGTGCCAGCAGCCCCTACTTGAACACTGAAGCTTTCTTT. Translating it yields CASSPYLNTEAFF. Drawing the rest from reference TRBV5-4 and TRBJ1-1, the complete variable domain is ETGVTQSPTHLIKTRGQQVTLRCSSQSGHNTVSWYQQALGQGPQFIFQYYREEENGRGNFPPRFSGLQFPNYSSELNVNALELDDSALYLCASSPYLNTEAFFGQGTRLTVV.

A remark on this clone: Other DNA variants within this sample encode the same CDR3. V and J are TRBV28 and TRBJ1-2; D remains unclear. This CDR3 contains 11 residues. Germline loops: CDR1 MDHEN, CDR2 SYDVKM. The ends were cut back, 3 bases at V and 5 bases at J, with 4 bases in the middle. CDR3 amino acids: CASSFLYGYTF. The CDR3 bases are TGTGCCAGCAGTTTCCTGTATGGCTACACCTTC.

J is TRBJ2-2 and V is TRBV19; 10 bases agree with TRBD1. Trimming removed 5 bases from V and 6 bases from J; junction bases left unmatched: 6. The CDR3 totals 15 residues. Germline V gives CDR1 LNHDA, CDR2 SQIVND (reference sequence). CDR3 amino acids: CASSDRGRIAGELFF. The CDR3 coding sequence is TGTGCCAGTAGTGACAGGGGGCGCATAGCCGGGGAGCTGTTTTTT.

V gene TRBV27 combines with J gene TRBJ1-6; maybe TRBD1 (6 bases). The V end was cut by 2 bases, the J end by 2 bases, with 7 bases between. CDR1 is MNHEY and CDR2 is SMNVEV in the germline V gene (reference sequence). CDR3 length equals 15 residues. CDR3 loop: CASSLTGTYNSPLHF. The DNA for the CDR3 is TGTGCCAGCAGTTTAACAGGGACCTATAATTCACCCCTCCACTTT.

Comment on this clone: This sample includes further DNA sequences coding for the same CDR3. The chain couples TRBV19 to TRBJ1-1; D uncertain. The CDR3 has 12 amino acids. In germline, CDR1 is LNHDA, CDR2 SQIVND (reference sequence). V was shortened by 1 base and J by 4 bases, with 4 bases between the two germline ends. The CDR3 coding sequence is TGTGCCAGTAGTATAGGGCTCACTGAAGCTTTCTTT. Translating it yields CASSIGLTEAFF.

The rearrangement links TRBV18 to TRBJ1-1; the D gene is possibly TRBD1 (5 bases). Germline lookup yields CDR1 KGHSH and CDR2 LQKENI. This CDR3 is 14 amino acids long. V dropped 3 bases and J dropped 4 bases, with 12 bases sitting between them. This CDR3 is CASSPREGSTEAFF. The CDR3 DNA reads TGTGCCAGCTCACCCCGGGAGGGGAGCACTGAAGCTTTCTTT. Looking up the rest from reference TRBV18 and TRBJ1-1 gives the full variable domain: NAGVMQNPRHLVRRRGQEARLRCSPMKGHSHVYWYRQLPEEGLKFMVYLQKENIIDESGMPKERFSAEFPKEGPSILRIQQVVRGDSAAYFCASSPREGSTEAFFGQGTRLTVV.

The V gene is TRBV6-5, the J gene TRBJ2-1; possibly TRBD2 for D (5 bases). Per the germline V gene, CDR1 is MNHEY and CDR2 is SVGAGI. The length of the CDR3 is 12 residues. The ends were cut back, 5 bases at V and 8 bases at J, with 10 bases in the middle. The CDR3 DNA sequence: TGTGCCAGCAGTCCCCGGGGAGATGAGCAGTTCTTC. It specifies CASSPRGDEQFF.

The chain carries TRBV4-2 and TRBJ1-3; D uncertain. The germline V and J ends were trimmed by 0 bases and 5 bases, with 17 bases remaining between them. The germline gives CDR1 LGHNA, CDR2 YNFKEQ. The CDR3 covers 17 residues. The CDR3 is CASSQERLKGGRNTIYF. In DNA form, the CDR3 reads TGTGCCAGCAGCCAAGAGAGGCTGAAAGGTGGCAGAAACACCATATATTTT.